This T cell receptor beta chain originates from a study of shared clonotypes between healthy human individuals. Repertoires were generated with immunoSEQ multiplex PCR, while TCRdb's copy carries only in-frame clones and drops some. The repertoire has approximately 2.5 million clones, under 95% of them found once; the top ten carry more than 0.35%. About this clone: The antigen remains undetermined. Other DNA sequences from this sample encode an identical CDR3 as well.

Study results and caveats: The study's rarefaction showed incomplete sorted-subset sequencing despite large depth.

Trimming left V 8 bases short and J 1 base short, with 12 bases between. The length of the CDR3 is 14 residues. The germline V gene has CDR1 LGHNA and CDR2 YNFKEQ. Sequenced material: naive CD4+ T cells from PBMCs. Subset given: CD45RA+ positively selected. The sequence was obtained from a man between 18 and 35 years old in good health. Some clones in this sample may be carry-over from other donors' samples. The rearrangement uses TRBV4-2 and TRBJ2-1; D unclear. In DNA, the CDR3 is TGTGCCAGCTCTTTGAGTCGGTCCTACAATGAGCAGTTCTTC. Translated: CASSLSRSYNEQFF.